This T cell receptor beta chain is drawn from a study of graft-versus-host responses after intestinal transplantation. Whole-study context: Recipients got multivisceral, liver-intestinal, or isolated intestinal transplants.

A word on this clone: Its antigen is still unknown.

The CDR3 is made up of 13 amino acids. V lost 5 bases to trimming and J lost 3 bases, with 11 bases between them. The germline CDR1 and CDR2 sequences are SNHLY and FYNNEI. The data were produced by immunoSEQ multiplex PCR, yet TCRdb's version contains in-frame clones alone and is incomplete. Of 90,000 to 120,000 clones in the sample, roughly 89% were seen once. Sample: unstimulated CD4+ T cells sorted from spleen or lymph node cells, taken before transplant. The rearrangement links TRBV2 to TRBJ2-7, with D tentatively TRBD1 (5 bases). The TCR originated in a human donor who was the organ donor for an intestinal transplant. The CDR3 sequence is CASSQGDGYEQYF. In nucleotides, the CDR3 is TGTGCCAGCAGTCAAGGGGATGGCTACGAGCAGTACTTC.